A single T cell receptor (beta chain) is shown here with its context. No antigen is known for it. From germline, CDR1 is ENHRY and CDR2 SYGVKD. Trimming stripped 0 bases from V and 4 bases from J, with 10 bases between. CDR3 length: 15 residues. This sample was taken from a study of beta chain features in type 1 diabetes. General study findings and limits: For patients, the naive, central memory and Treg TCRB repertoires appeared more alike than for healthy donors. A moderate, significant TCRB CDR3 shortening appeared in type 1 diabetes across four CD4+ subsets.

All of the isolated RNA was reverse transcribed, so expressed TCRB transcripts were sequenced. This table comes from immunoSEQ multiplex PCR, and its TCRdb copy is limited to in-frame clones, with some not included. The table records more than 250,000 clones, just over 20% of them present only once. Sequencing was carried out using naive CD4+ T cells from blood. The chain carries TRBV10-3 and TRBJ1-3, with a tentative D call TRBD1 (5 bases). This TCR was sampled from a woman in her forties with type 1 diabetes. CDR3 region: CAISESREIGNTIYF. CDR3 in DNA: TGTGCCATCAGTGAGTCCAGGGAAATCGGAAACACCATATATTTT.